This T cell receptor (beta chain) originates from a study of CD8 T cells in ankylosing spondylitis. Whole-study results and caveats: Characteristic, it appeared, of ankylosing spondylitis blood was a TCR beta motif of seven or eight highly homologous variants. Earlier studies detected some motif variants in reactive arthritis synovial fluid and blood. Disease-linked clones were reportedly significantly enriched in matched ankylosing spondylitis synovial fluid.

This clonotype occurred many times. Antigen: not known. A read error may produce the germline difference seen at one junction end. It was by quantitative 5'-RACE with molecular barcodes that TCR beta libraries were made. TCRdb re-called the 5' RACE reads through MiXCR, storing one row per CDR3 protein. This table has some 840,000 distinct CDR3 sequences, approximately 10% appearing once. Per germline, CDR1 SGHRS and CDR2 YFSETQ. CDR3 length equals 14 residues. Sequencing input: blood, either unsorted or a sorted T cell fraction (not recorded which). This receptor was taken from a male donor with ankylosing spondylitis. This rearrangement joins TRBV5-1 to TRBJ2-3; D gene ambiguous. CDR3 sequence (DNA): TGTGCCAGCAGCTTAGGCCGGTCCACAGATACGCAGTATTTT. Translation gives CASSLGRSTDTQYF.